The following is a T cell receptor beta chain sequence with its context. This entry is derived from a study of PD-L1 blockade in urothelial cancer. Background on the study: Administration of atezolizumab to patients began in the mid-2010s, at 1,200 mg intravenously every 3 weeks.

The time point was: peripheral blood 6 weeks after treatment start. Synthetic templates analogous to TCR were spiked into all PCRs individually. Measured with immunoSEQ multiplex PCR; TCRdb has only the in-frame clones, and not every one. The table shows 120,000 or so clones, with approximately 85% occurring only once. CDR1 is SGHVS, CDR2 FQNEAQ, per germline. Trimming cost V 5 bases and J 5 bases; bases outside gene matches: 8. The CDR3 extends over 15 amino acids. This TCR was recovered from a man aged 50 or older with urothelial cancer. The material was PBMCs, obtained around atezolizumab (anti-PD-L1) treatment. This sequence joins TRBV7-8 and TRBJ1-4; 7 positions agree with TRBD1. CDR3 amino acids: CASSMNRGKNEKLFF. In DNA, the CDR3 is TGTGCCAGCAGCATGAACAGGGGCAAAAATGAAAAACTGTTTTTT.